These T cell receptor beta chains were read from a single sample in a study of graft-versus-host responses after intestinal transplantation. The assay was immunoSEQ multiplex PCR, and TCRdb's table has in-frame clones only and misses some. The sample contains some 41,000 clones, 85% to 95% of which appear only once. Material: PBMCs, obtained approximately 740 days after intestinal transplantation. The receptors were gathered from a human patient who received an intestinal transplant, so some T cells may come from the graft donor. Each CDR3 is given with its conserved first and last residue. The order of the fields is V gene, J gene, clone size, D gene, CDR3 protein, CDR3 DNA. D genes are given only for firm matches. The size of a clone is reported for some rows only, either as once, few or many, or as a class for expanded clones.

v_call: TRBV28
j_call: TRBJ2-7
clone_size: .
d_call: .
cdr3_aa: CASSLWGAREQYF
cdr3_nt: TGTGCCAGCAGTTTATGGGGAGCCCGGGAGCAGTACTTC

v_call: TRBV9
j_call: TRBJ1-1
clone_size: .
d_call: .
cdr3_aa: CASSIPGGDEGSTEAFF
cdr3_nt: TGTGCCAGCAGCATCCCCGGCGGGGATGAGGGAAGCACTGAAGCTTTCTTT

v_call: TRBV28
j_call: TRBJ1-2
clone_size: .
d_call: .
cdr3_aa: CASSGGSRAYGYTF
cdr3_nt: TGTGCCAGCAGCGGGGGTTCCAGGGCCTATGGCTACACCTTC

v_call: TRBV11-3
j_call: TRBJ2-1
clone_size: .
d_call: .
cdr3_aa: CASSLTGTYNEQFF
cdr3_nt: TGTGCCAGCAGCTTGACCGGGACCTACAATGAGCAGTTCTTC

v_call: TRBV5-4
j_call: TRBJ2-1
clone_size: once
d_call: .
cdr3_aa: CASGGDNEQFF
cdr3_nt: TGTGCCAGCGGAGGCGACAATGAGCAGTTCTTC

v_call: TRBV9
j_call: TRBJ2-6
clone_size: .
d_call: .
cdr3_aa: CASSGGQEGRGANVLTF
cdr3_nt: TGTGCCAGCAGCGGGGGACAAGAGGGGCGTGGGGCCAACGTCCTGACTTTC

v_call: TRBV30
j_call: TRBJ1-2
clone_size: .
d_call: TRBD1
cdr3_aa: CAWMIRQGPNYGYTF
cdr3_nt: TGTGCCTGGATGATACGACAGGGGCCAAACTATGGCTACACCTTC

v_call: TRBV7-6
j_call: TRBJ2-1
clone_size: .
d_call: .
cdr3_aa: CASSTSGIEQFF
cdr3_nt: TGTGCCAGCAGCACCAGCGGTATTGAGCAGTTCTTC

v_call: TRBV4-1
j_call: TRBJ1-2
clone_size: once
d_call: .
cdr3_aa: CASSRTQEANYGYTF
cdr3_nt: TGCGCCAGCAGCCGAACTCAGGAGGCGAACTATGGCTACACCTTC

v_call: TRBV6-5
j_call: TRBJ2-7
clone_size: .
d_call: .
cdr3_aa: CASSYSNGGNYEQYF
cdr3_nt: TGTGCCAGCAGTTACTCGAACGGAGGGAACTACGAGCAGTACTTC

v_call: TRBV6-4
j_call: TRBJ2-7
clone_size: once
d_call: .
cdr3_aa: CDFLNVVWEQYF
cdr3_nt: TGTGACTTCCTGAATGTAGTGTGGGAGCAGTACTTC

v_call: TRBV28
j_call: TRBJ2-7
clone_size: .
d_call: TRBD2
cdr3_aa: CASSSPGLAGGPFEQYF
cdr3_nt: TGTGCCAGCAGTTCACCGGGACTAGCGGGAGGGCCTTTCGAGCAGTACTTC

v_call: TRBV19
j_call: TRBJ2-1
clone_size: .
d_call: TRBD1
cdr3_aa: CASRQGQGVNEQFF
cdr3_nt: TGTGCCAGTAGGCAGGGACAGGGAGTTAATGAGCAGTTCTTC

v_call: TRBV7-4
j_call: TRBJ1-2
clone_size: .
d_call: .
cdr3_aa: CASSRAYGYTF
cdr3_nt: TGTGCCAGCAGCCGAGCCTATGGCTACACCTTC

v_call: TRBV5-1
j_call: TRBJ2-1
clone_size: .
d_call: .
cdr3_aa: CASSSFPRRGPPYNEQFF
cdr3_nt: TGCGCCAGCAGTTCGTTTCCCCGGCGGGGGCCCCCCTACAATGAGCAGTTCTTC

v_call: TRBV6-5
j_call: TRBJ2-3
clone_size: .
d_call: .
cdr3_aa: CASSYAPRPSTDTQYF
cdr3_nt: TGTGCCAGCAGTTACGCTCCCAGACCTAGCACAGATACGCAGTATTTT

v_call: TRBV6-4
j_call: TRBJ2-2
clone_size: medium-sized
d_call: .
cdr3_aa: CASSDTSTGELFF
cdr3_nt: TGTGCCAGCAGTGACACTAGCACCGGGGAGCTGTTTTTT

v_call: TRBV11-2
j_call: TRBJ2-7
clone_size: once
d_call: .
cdr3_aa: CASSLGGGYEQYF
cdr3_nt: TGTGCCAGCAGCTTGGGGGGCGGCTACGAGCAGTACTTC

v_call: TRBV4-2
j_call: TRBJ2-7
clone_size: .
d_call: .
cdr3_aa: CASSQELTGGSYYEQYF
cdr3_nt: TGTGCCAGCAGCCAAGAGTTGACAGGCGGATCATACTACGAGCAGTACTTC

v_call: TRBV6-5
j_call: TRBJ1-6
clone_size: .
d_call: .
cdr3_aa: CASSYAGESPLHF
cdr3_nt: TGTGCCAGCAGTTACGCTGGAGAGTCACCCCTCCACTTT

v_call: TRBV11-2
j_call: TRBJ2-1
clone_size: .
d_call: .
cdr3_aa: CASRVTGRGSYNEQFF
cdr3_nt: TGTGCCAGCAGAGTAACAGGGAGGGGCTCCTACAATGAGCAGTTCTTC

v_call: TRBV4-1
j_call: TRBJ1-5
clone_size: few
d_call: .
cdr3_aa: CASSQSYSNQPQHF
cdr3_nt: TGCGCCAGCAGCCAATCCTATAGCAATCAGCCCCAGCATTTT

v_call: TRBV9
j_call: TRBJ2-7
clone_size: .
d_call: TRBD1
cdr3_aa: CASSVGTGGSYEQYF
cdr3_nt: TGTGCCAGCAGCGTAGGGACAGGGGGTTCCTACGAGCAGTACTTC

v_call: TRBV4-1
j_call: TRBJ1-5
clone_size: .
d_call: .
cdr3_aa: CASSPAGAFQPVNF
cdr3_nt: TGCGCCAGCAGCCCAGCGGGCGCATTTCAGCCAGTTAATTTT

v_call: TRBV27
j_call: TRBJ2-7
clone_size: .
d_call: .
cdr3_aa: CASSPYPDISYEQYF
cdr3_nt: TGTGCCAGCAGTCCCTACCCCGACATCTCCTACGAGCAGTACTTC

v_call: TRBV11-2
j_call: TRBJ2-3
clone_size: .
d_call: .
cdr3_aa: CASTYEATDTQYF
cdr3_nt: TGTGCCAGCACCTATGAGGCCACAGATACGCAGTATTTT

v_call: TRBV6-4
j_call: TRBJ1-2
clone_size: .
d_call: .
cdr3_aa: CASSVDQGPNYGYTF
cdr3_nt: TGTGCCAGCAGTGTCGATCAGGGTCCGAACTATGGCTACACCTTC

v_call: TRBV9
j_call: TRBJ2-1
clone_size: .
d_call: .
cdr3_aa: CASSVPGPPNEQFF
cdr3_nt: TGTGCCAGCAGCGTGCCCGGGCCTCCCAATGAGCAGTTCTTC

v_call: TRBV6-6
j_call: TRBJ1-5
clone_size: .
d_call: TRBD1
cdr3_aa: CASSYRGQDSNQPQHF
cdr3_nt: TGTGCCAGCAGTTACAGGGGGCAAGATAGCAATCAGCCCCAGCATTTT

v_call: TRBV2
j_call: TRBJ2-7
clone_size: .
d_call: .
cdr3_aa: CASSEKTVQYF
cdr3_nt: TGTGCCAGCAGTGAAAAGACAGTGCAGTACTTC

v_call: TRBV11-2
j_call: TRBJ2-2
clone_size: .
d_call: .
cdr3_aa: CASSLELLVNTGELFF
cdr3_nt: TGTGCCAGCAGCTTAGAGTTACTAGTAAACACCGGGGAGCTGTTTTTT

v_call: TRBV7-9
j_call: TRBJ2-3
clone_size: .
d_call: .
cdr3_aa: CASSLVRADTQYF
cdr3_nt: TGTGCCAGCAGCTTAGTAAGGGCAGATACGCAGTATTTT